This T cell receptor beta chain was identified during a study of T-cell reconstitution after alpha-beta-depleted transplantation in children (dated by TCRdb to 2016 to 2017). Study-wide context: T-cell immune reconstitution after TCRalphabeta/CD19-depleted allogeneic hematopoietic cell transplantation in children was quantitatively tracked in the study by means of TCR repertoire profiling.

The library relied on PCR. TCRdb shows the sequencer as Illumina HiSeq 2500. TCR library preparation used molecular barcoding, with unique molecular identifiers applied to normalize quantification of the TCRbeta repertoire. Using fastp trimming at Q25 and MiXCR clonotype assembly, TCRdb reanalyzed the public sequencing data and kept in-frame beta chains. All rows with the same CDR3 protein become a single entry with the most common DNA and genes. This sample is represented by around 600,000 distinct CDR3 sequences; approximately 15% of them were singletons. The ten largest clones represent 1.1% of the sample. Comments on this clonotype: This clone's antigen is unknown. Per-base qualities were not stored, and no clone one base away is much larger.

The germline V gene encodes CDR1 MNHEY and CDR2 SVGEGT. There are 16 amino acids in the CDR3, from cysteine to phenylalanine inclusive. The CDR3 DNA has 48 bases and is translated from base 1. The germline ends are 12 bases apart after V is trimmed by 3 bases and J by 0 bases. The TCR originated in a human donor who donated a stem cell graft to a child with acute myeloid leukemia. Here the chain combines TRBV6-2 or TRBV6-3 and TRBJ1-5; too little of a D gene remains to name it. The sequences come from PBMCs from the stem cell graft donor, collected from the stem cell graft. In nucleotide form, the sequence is TGTGCCAGCAGTTATTTATCGGGATTTAGCAATCAGCCCCAGCATTTT. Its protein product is CASSYLSGFSNQPQHF.